This T cell receptor beta chain was documented in a study of T cell responses to AZD1222 COVID-19 vaccine (dated by TCRdb to about 2021). With respect to the entire study: A total of 233 trial participants underwent TCR sequencing, of whom around 200 received two doses of AZD1222 and about 26 received two doses of the MenACWY control vaccine. Trial participants were enrolled by age into subgroups of 18-55, 56-69 and 70-plus years, and around 150, 29 and 61 TCR-sequenced participants, respectively, were included in these subgroups. Points the paper makes about the study in general: The vaccine-associated CD4 TCRs covered the entire spike protein, and the dominant responses fell in regions 160-218 and 743-854. Epitopes outside the regions mutated in the B.1.351 and B.1.1.7 variants were reportedly recognized by nearly half of the unique spike-specific TCRs. Participants were mostly white British and included more females than males, and it was suggested by the authors that clonal diversity may have been underestimated. The 56-69-year group was small, and its depth increase did not reach significance, likely because of low power. Conclusions about previously exposed vaccinees are limited because only six or seven AZD1222 recipients were SARS-CoV-2 seropositive at baseline. After two AZD1222 doses, both the breadth and the depth of spike-specific TCRs were significantly higher than at day 0 and than in MenACWY recipients. Because no day 14 peak-response samples were available, the repertoires could be characterized only after the peak T cell response.

Points on this clone: The target of this receptor is not known. Base qualities are not recorded, but no much larger clone differs from it by a single base.

The CDR3 regions of human TCRbeta chains were subjected to immunosequencing. On the study's bioinformatics: TCRs in the repertoires were matched against a reference library of SARS-CoV-2-specific TCRs that had been generated with the MIRA antigen-specificity platform. Breadth was defined as the fraction of unique TCRs that were SARS-CoV-2-associated, and depth was defined as the fraction of total T cells that were SARS-CoV-2-associated. Using the MIRA data, each spike-specific TCR was mapped to the spike region that the TCR reacts to and placed in a CD4 or CD8 class. Log10-transformed breadth and depth values were compared by one-way ANOVA with Sidak's multiple comparisons tests. TCRdb limited this immuneACCESS table to in-frame rearrangements with V and J called. A share of clones is missing; checked studies link under half to unresolved V genes, and the rest is unexplained. V and J calls and clone size follow that table, whereas D and trimming were derived from the DNA. This sample comprises about 190,000 clones, around 87% of them detected only once. Approximately 2.7% of the sample comes from the top ten.

The sample's time point, from its label and the paper: baseline before first vaccination. Read against the paper, the sample's treatment or condition label means: meningococcal conjugate vaccine given as trial control. Vaccinee samples came from UK trials COV001 and COV002, including a single-blind randomized controlled phase 2/3 trial of AZD1222 (ChAdOx1 nCoV-19) in healthy adults. For TCRbeta chain sequencing, PBMC samples were collected from trial participants at day 0 and at day 28 after the second dose. The starting material was peripheral blood, obtained on day 0 of MenACWY control vaccination. The sequence was collected from an adult in good health.

The CDR3 is CATSRSGNEKLFF. The DNA sequence is given as TGTGCCACCAGCAGATCCGGCAATGAAAAACTGTTTTTT. The rearrangement combines TRBV15 with TRBJ1-4, with no confidently assigned D gene. V and J lose 2 bases and 5 bases, and a span of 6 bases separates them. The CDR3, cysteine through phenylalanine, is 13 amino acids long. The entry retains the CDR3 DNA only, 39 bases that are in frame from base 1. CDR1 LNHNV and CDR2 YYDKDF were looked up in the germline V gene (reference sequence). The CDR3 plus the reference TRBV15 and TRBJ1-4 genes for the other parts give the full variable domain: DAMVIQNPRYQVTQFGKPVTLSCSQTLNHNVMYWYQQKSSQAPKLLFHYYDKDFNNEADTPDNFQSRRPNTSFCFLDIRSPGLGDTAMYLCATSRSGNEKLFFGSGTQLSVL.